Listed below are T cell receptor beta chains from one sample, sequenced in a study of shared clonotypes between healthy human individuals. Sequencing was performed with immunoSEQ multiplex PCR; in TCRdb, only in-frame clones are kept and a portion is missing. In the table there are a few million clones, roughly 93% of which are singletons. The specimen was naive CD4+ T cells from PBMCs. The receptors stem from a man younger than 35 in good health. Some clones in this sample may be carry-over from other donors' samples. Each CDR3 is given with its conserved first and last residue. D genes are given only for firm matches. Part of the rows lack a size; the others show once, few, many or a class for expanded clones.

v_gene	j_gene	abundance	d_gene	CDR3nt	CDR3aa
TRBV28	TRBJ2-1	-	-	TGTGCCAGCAGTCCTCATCTCGACGGCGGTGGGGGGCAGTTCTTC	CASSPHLDGGGGQFF
TRBV7-3	TRBJ2-1	once	TRBD2	TGTGCCAGCAGGAAAGGGTCTAGCGGGGGTAATGAGCAGTTCTTC	CASRKGSSGGNEQFF
TRBV6-6	TRBJ1-3	-	-	TGTGCCAGCAGTTACTCGACCACTGGAAACACCATATATTTT	CASSYSTTGNTIYF
TRBV10-2	TRBJ2-7	-	-	TGCGCCAGCATGGATGGGGGGTCCTACGAGCAGTACTTC	CASMDGGSYEQYF
TRBV13	TRBJ2-2	-	-	TGTGCCAGCGGTCTGGGGAACCCCGGGGAGCTGTTTTTT	CASGLGNPGELFF
TRBV19	TRBJ2-7	-	TRBD1	TGTGCCAGTAGGGGGACAGCGGTTTCCTACGAGCAGTACTTC	CASRGTAVSYEQYF
TRBV5-6	TRBJ1-4	-	-	TGTGCCAGCAGCTTGTCCGGGGAAACGGATGAAAAACTGTTTTTT	CASSLSGETDEKLFF
TRBV5-4	TRBJ2-5	-	TRBD2	TGTGCCAGCACCTTTGGTGGGGGAGGGTACCAAGAGACCCAGTACTTC	CASTFGGGGYQETQYF
TRBV29-1	TRBJ2-3	-	-	TGCAGCGTTACAGGCGTAACTAGCACAGATACGCAGTATTTT	CSVTGVTSTDTQYF
TRBV28	TRBJ2-3	-	-	TGTGCCAGCAGTTTCCCCCCTCGGGAGAGTACGCAGTATTTT	CASSFPPRESTQYF
TRBV15	TRBJ2-3	-	TRBD2	TGTGCCACCAGCAGAGAGGGCCGGGAGGGCACAGATACGCAGTATTTT	CATSREGREGTDTQYF
TRBV7-3	TRBJ2-2	-	-	TGTGCCAGCAGCTACACTAGTATCGCCGGGGAGCTGTTTTTT	CASSYTSIAGELFF
TRBV5-1	TRBJ1-5	-	TRBD1	TGCGCCAGCAGCCTAGGACAGGGACTAAATCAGCCCCAGCATTTT	CASSLGQGLNQPQHF
TRBV14	TRBJ2-1	-	-	TGTGCCAGCAGCCTAGCGGTGGTGTCCTACAATGAGCAGTTCTTC	CASSLAVVSYNEQFF
TRBV5-6	TRBJ2-7	-	-	TGTGCCAGCAGCGGTACTAGAAGCTCCTACGAGCAGTACTTC	CASSGTRSSYEQYF
TRBV9	TRBJ2-7	-	-	TGTGCCAGCAGCGTACAGCCCGGGGTGAACGAGCAGTACTTC	CASSVQPGVNEQYF
TRBV28	TRBJ2-7	once	-	TGTGCCAGCAGTTCCGCTCTACAGGGTGTCTACGAGCAGTACTTC	CASSSALQGVYEQYF
TRBV2	TRBJ1-5	-	-	TGTGCCAGCTCTACACAGCTCGGTAGCAATCAGCCCCAGCATTTT	CASSTQLGSNQPQHF
TRBV28	TRBJ1-5	once	-	TGTGCCAGCTCAGGGTGGGTTCAGCCCCAGCATTTT	CASSGWVQPQHF
TRBV30	TRBJ2-5	-	TRBD2	TGTGCCTGGAGTGTACAGGAGCGGGGGACCCAGTACTTC	CAWSVQERGTQYF
TRBV5-6	TRBJ1-1	once	TRBD1	TGTGCCAGCAGCGTCGGGACAGGGGAATTGGGAAGGACTGAAGCTTTCTTT	CASSVGTGELGRTEAFF
TRBV4-1	TRBJ2-2	-	TRBD1	TGCGCCAGCAGCCGGGGACAGGGGGCGATAACCGGGGAGCTGTTTTTT	CASSRGQGAITGELFF
TRBV13	TRBJ2-1	-	TRBD1	TGTGCCAGCAACCCGACAGGGGGGGCGAATGAGCAGTTCTTC	CASNPTGGANEQFF
TRBV30	TRBJ2-2	-	-	TGTGCCTGGGGGGGAACCGGGGAGCTGTTTTTT	CAWGGTGELFF
TRBV5-4	TRBJ1-1	-	TRBD1	TGTGCCAGCGGAATCACGAGGGGGCAGGGCACTGAAGCTTTCTTT	CASGITRGQGTEAFF
TRBV2	TRBJ1-1	-	-	TGTGCCAGCATTCTCTGGCCGGACACTGAAGCTTTCTTT	CASILWPDTEAFF
TRBV5-1	TRBJ2-5	-	TRBD1	TGCGCCAGCAGCCCTGGGACAGCCCAAGAGACCCAGTACTTC	CASSPGTAQETQYF
TRBV6-5	TRBJ1-1	few	-	TGTGCCAGCAGTTACTCAACACGATCTGAAGCTTTCTTT	CASSYSTRSEAFF
TRBV11-2	TRBJ2-2	-	TRBD2	TGTGCCAGCAGCCCCGCGGGGACTAGTGTTTCCGGGGAGCTGTTTTTT	CASSPAGTSVSGELFF
TRBV27	TRBJ2-3	-	TRBD1	TGTGCCAGCAACCCGGGACAGGGTTTCACAGATACGCAGTATTTT	CASNPGQGFTDTQYF
TRBV10-3	TRBJ1-5	-	TRBD1	TGTGCCGCAGGACAGGGGAGCAATCAGCCCCAGCATTTT	CAAGQGSNQPQHF
TRBV6-1	TRBJ2-2	once	TRBD2	TGTGCCAGCAGTGTCCGACTAGCGGGAGTCGCGAACACCGGGGAGCTGTTTTTT	CASSVRLAGVANTGELFF
TRBV30	TRBJ1-6	once	TRBD1	TGTGCCTGGGACCCGGGACAGGGGATTTCATCACCCCTCCACTTT	CAWDPGQGISSPLHF
TRBV6-5	TRBJ1-3	-	-	TGTGCCAGCAGTTACGGTCGGGGCTCTGGAAACACCATATATTTT	CASSYGRGSGNTIYF
TRBV2	TRBJ1-1	-	TRBD1	TGTGCCAGCAGTAGGACAGGGATTAACACTGAAGCTTTCTTT	CASSRTGINTEAFF